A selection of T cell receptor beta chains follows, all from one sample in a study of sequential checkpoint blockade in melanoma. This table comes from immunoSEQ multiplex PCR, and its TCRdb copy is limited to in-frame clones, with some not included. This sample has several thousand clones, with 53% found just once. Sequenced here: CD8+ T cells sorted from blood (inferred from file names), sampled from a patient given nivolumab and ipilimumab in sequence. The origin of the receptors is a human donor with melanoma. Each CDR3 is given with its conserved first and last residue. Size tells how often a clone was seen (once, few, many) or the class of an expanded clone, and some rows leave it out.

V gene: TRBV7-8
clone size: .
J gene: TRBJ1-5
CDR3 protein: CASSVRDRNQPQHF

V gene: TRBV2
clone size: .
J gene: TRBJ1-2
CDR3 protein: CASSVVAGNLYGYTF

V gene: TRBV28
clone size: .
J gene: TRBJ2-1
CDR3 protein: CASSLSASTDRGFDEQFF

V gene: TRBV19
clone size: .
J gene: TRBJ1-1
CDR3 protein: CASSPSYLTGDTEAFF

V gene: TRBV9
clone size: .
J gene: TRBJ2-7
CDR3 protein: CASSPQASREGEQYF

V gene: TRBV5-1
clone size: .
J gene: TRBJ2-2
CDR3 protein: CASSSRGGGARGELFF

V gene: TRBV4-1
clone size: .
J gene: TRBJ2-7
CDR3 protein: CASSQGGLVEQYF

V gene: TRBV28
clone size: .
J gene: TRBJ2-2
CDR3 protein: CASRKPLGMGAGELFF

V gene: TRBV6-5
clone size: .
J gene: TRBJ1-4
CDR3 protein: CASSFNRGKKEKLFF

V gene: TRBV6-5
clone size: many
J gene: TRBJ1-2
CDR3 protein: CASSYHRGDYGYTF

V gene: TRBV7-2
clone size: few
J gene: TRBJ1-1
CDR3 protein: CASSLEHAEGTEAFF

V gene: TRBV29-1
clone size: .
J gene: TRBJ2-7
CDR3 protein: CSVEGVGGKSYEQYF

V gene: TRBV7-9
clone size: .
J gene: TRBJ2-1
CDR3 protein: CASSYSGGSSYNEQFF

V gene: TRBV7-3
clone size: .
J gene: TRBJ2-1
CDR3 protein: CASSFGTANEQFF

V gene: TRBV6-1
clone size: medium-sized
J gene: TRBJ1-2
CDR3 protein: CATDQGNGYTF

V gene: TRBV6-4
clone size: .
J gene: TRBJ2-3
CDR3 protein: CASSESLAGVDTQYF

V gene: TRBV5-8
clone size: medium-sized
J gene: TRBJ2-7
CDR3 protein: CASFGGGEQYF

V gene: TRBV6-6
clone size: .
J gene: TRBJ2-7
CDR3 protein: CASSLLAGGAGEQYF

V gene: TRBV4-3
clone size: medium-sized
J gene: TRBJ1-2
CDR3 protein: CASSQEATQRAQGYTF

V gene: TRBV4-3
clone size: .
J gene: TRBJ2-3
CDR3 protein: CASSHRGGTGGTDTQYF

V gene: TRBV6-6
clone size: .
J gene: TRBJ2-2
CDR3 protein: CASRATSNAGELFF

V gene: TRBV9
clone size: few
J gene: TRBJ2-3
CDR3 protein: CASSAGQGPDTQYF

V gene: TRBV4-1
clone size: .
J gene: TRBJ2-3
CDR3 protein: CASSQDWGQTSTDTQYF

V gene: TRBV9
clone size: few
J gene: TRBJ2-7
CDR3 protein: CASSVGYGMSSYEQYF

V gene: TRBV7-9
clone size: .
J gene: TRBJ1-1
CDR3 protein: CASDGGGTEAFF

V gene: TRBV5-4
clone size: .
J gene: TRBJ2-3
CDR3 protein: CASSSPRPDTQYF

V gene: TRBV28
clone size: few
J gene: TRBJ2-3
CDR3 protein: CASSFSSGTDTQYF

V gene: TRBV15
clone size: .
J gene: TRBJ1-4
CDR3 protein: CATSRGTQGSNEKLFF

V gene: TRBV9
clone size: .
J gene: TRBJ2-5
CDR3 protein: CASSLGGARETQYF

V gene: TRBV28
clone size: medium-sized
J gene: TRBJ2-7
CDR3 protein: CASRSSGPEQYF

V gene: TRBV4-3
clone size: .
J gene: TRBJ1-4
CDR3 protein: CASSQPMDSSNEKLFF

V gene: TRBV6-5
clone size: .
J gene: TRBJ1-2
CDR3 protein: CASSYSRGMGGYTF

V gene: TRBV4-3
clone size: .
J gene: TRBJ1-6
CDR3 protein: CASSQDLSPSSPLHF

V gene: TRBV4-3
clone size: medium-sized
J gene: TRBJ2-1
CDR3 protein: CASSQLRDSYNEQFF

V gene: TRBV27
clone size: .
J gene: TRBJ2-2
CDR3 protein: CASRSHRQGIITGELFF

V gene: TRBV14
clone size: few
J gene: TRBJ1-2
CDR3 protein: CASSQGAGSSFNYGYTF

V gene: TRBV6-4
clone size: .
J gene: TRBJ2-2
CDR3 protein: CASSDSHHGGENTGELFF

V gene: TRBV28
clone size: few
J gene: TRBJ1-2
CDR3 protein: CASSLTLDRMDYGYTF

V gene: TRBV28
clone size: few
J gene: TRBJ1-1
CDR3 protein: CASSPTGGIMNTEAFF

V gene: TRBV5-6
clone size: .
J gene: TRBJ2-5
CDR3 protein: CASSLGQGLTETQYF

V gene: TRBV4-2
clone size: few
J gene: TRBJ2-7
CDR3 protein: CASTTGVGDGHEQYF

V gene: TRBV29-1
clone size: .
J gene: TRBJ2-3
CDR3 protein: CSVALGQGALGGVTDTQYF

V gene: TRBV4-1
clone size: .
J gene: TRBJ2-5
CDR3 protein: CASSQRTGGQETQYF

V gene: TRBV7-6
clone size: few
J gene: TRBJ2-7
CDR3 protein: CASSLYSWAEQYF

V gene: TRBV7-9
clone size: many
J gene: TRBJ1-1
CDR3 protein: CASSLEHAEGTEAFF

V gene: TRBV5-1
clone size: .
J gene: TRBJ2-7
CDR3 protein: CASAFLMGTGSYEQYF

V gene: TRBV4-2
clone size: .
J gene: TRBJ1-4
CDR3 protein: CASSQEQVPNEKLFF

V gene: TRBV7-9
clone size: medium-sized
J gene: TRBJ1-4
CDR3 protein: CASSGQGGRRWEKLFF

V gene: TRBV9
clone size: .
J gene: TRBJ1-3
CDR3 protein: CASSVGSVTLGNTIYF

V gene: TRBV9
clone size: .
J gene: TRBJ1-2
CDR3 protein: CASSSGGGQYGYTF

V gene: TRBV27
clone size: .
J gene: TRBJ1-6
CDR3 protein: CASSFVAAVRSPLHF

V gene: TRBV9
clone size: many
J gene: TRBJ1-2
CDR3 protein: CASSLGGTDGYTF

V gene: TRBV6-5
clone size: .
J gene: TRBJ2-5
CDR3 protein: CASRAPGGGETQYF